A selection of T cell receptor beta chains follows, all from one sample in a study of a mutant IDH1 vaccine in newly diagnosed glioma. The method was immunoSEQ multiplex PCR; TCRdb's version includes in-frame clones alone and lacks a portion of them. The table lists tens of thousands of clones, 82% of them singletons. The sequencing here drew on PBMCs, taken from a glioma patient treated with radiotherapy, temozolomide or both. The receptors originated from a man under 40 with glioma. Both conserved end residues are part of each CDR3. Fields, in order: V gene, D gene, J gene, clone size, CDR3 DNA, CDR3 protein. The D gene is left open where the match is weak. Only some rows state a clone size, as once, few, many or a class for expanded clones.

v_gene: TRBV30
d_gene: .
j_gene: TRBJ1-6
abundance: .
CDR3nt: TGTGCCTGGAGTGTGGGTCGTTCACCCCTCCACTTT
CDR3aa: CAWSVGRSPLHF

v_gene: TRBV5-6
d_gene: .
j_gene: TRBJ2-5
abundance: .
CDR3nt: TGTGCCAGCAGCTCCCGTCGGGTCGCTAACCAAGAGACCCAGTACTTC
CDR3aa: CASSSRRVANQETQYF

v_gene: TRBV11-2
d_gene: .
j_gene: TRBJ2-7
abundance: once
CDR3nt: TGTGCCAGCAGCTTAGAGGCCGAGCAGTACTTC
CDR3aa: CASSLEAEQYF

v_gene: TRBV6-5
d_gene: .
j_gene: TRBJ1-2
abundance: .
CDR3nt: TGTGCCAGCAGTTCCACAGGGACCGCGGGCTACACCTTC
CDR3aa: CASSSTGTAGYTF

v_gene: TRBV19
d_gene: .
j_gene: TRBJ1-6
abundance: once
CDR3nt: TGTGCCAGTAGATGGGCCACGGATTCACCCCTCCACTTT
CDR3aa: CASRWATDSPLHF

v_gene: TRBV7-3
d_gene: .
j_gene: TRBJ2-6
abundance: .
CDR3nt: TGTGCCAGCACCCCCGGGGCTGGGGCCAACGTCCTGACTTTC
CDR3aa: CASTPGAGANVLTF

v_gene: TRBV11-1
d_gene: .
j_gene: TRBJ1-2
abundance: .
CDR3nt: TGTGCCAGCAGCTTAGATAACCGGGTCCCCTATGGCTACACCTTC
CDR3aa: CASSLDNRVPYGYTF

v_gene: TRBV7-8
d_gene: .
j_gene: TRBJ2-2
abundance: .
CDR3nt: TGTGCCAGCAGCTTCCTAACACGCCCTAATCAAGACACCGGGGAGCTGTTTTTT
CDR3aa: CASSFLTRPNQDTGELFF

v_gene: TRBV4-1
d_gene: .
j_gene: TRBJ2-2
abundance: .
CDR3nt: TGCGCCAGCAGCCTCCCCCCCTCGGACGGGAACACCGGGGAGCTGTTTTTT
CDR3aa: CASSLPPSDGNTGELFF

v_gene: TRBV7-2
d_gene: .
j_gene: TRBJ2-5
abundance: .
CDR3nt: TGTGCCAGCAGCACGTGGACCGGGTATCAAGAGACCCAGTACTTC
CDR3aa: CASSTWTGYQETQYF

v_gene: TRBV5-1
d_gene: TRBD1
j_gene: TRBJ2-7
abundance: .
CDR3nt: TGCGCCAGCAGCCTCAGATCAGGGGGCTACGAGCAGTACTTC
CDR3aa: CASSLRSGGYEQYF

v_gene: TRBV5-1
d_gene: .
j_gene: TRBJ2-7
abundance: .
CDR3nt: TGCGCCACTGCCCCTGACATAGTGGGGCTTGGGTCATACGAGCAGTACTTC
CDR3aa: CATAPDIVGLGSYEQYF

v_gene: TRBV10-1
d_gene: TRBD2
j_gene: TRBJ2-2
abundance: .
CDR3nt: TGCGCCAGCAGTGAGTCCGGGGGGAGGGAGCTGTTTTTT
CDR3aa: CASSESGGRELFF

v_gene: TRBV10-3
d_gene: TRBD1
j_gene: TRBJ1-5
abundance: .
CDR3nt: TGTGCCATCAGTGAGAGTACAGGGGTAGGCAATCAGCCCCAGCATTTT
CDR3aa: CAISESTGVGNQPQHF

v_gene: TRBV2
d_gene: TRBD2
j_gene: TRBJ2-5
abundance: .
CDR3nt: TGTGCCAGCAGGGAAAGGACTAGCTGGTACCAAGAGACCCAGTACTTC
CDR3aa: CASRERTSWYQETQYF

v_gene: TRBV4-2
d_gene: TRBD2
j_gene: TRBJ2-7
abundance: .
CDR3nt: TGTGCCAGCAGCCAAGTAGCGGGTACCTACGAGCAGTACTTC
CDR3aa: CASSQVAGTYEQYF

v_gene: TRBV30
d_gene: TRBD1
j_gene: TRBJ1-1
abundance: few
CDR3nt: TGTGCCTGGAGTAGACAGGGTTGGACTGAAGCTTTCTTT
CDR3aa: CAWSRQGWTEAFF

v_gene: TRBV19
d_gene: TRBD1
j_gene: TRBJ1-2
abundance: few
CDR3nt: TGTGCCAGTAGTATAGGAGGGGGCGGCTACACCTTC
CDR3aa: CASSIGGGGYTF

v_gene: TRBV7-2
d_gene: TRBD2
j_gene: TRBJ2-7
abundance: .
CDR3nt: TGTGCCAGCAGCCTTCGGGAGGTTTATAGCGGGGGCTCCTACGAGCAGTACTTC
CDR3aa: CASSLREVYSGGSYEQYF